The T cell receptor (beta chain) under discussion was sequenced for a study of cytomegalovirus exposure and HLA in healthy donors. Broader study findings: It was confirmed in vitro that a few of the CMV-associated chains were specific for CMV antigens. Subsequent analysis showed first-cohort TCR clusters tending to co-occur in around 110 validation repertoires. The authors enumerated 150 to 200 TCR beta chains as linked to cytomegalovirus.

V gave up 4 bases and J gave up 3 bases; unmatched junction bases: 6. Germline V gene lookup returns CDR1 SGHRS and CDR2 YFSETQ. CDR3 size: 15 residues. For this clone: No antigen is known for it.

Sequenced by immunoSEQ multiplex PCR; TCRdb stores in-frame clones only, minus some. The sample has roughly 150,000 clones, just over 90% seen once. The specimen sequenced was PBMCs. V gene TRBV5-1 combines with J gene TRBJ2-1, with 8 bases identical to TRBD1. The receptor's source is a man in his late teens or twenties in good health and CMV-seronegative. CDR3 in DNA: TGCGCCAGCAGCGAACGGACAGGGTTCTACAATGAGCAGTTCTTC. It specifies CASSERTGFYNEQFF.